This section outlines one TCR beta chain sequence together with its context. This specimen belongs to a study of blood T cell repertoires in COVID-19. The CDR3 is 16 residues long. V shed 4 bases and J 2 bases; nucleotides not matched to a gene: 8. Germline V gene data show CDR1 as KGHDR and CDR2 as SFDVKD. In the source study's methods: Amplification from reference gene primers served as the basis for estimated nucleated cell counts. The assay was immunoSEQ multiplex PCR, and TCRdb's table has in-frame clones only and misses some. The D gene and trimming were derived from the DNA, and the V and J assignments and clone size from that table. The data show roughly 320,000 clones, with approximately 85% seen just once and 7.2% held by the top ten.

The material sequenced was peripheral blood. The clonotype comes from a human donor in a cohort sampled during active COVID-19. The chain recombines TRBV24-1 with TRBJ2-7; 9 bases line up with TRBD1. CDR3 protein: CATSDPKGDRAYEQYF. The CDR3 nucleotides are TGTGCCACCAGTGACCCGAAGGGGGACAGGGCCTACGAGCAGTACTTC.